Listed below are T cell receptor beta chains from one sample, sequenced in a study of T cell changes during pregnancy in multiple sclerosis. Sequenced by immunoSEQ multiplex PCR; TCRdb stores in-frame clones only, minus some. The sample records around 84,000 clones, 94% being singletons. The sample was peripheral blood, taken in the second trimester of pregnancy. These receptors were collected from a female donor in good health, enrolled as a control in a pregnancy study. The CDR3 runs from the conserved cysteine through the conserved F or W. Fields, in order: V gene, D gene, clone size, J gene, CDR3 protein, CDR3 DNA. A D gene is named only where the DNA matches it firmly. Clone size is shown for a subset of rows, as once, few, many or a class of expanded clone.

>TRBV27|TRBD2|-|TRBJ2-3
CASSLSWLAGGTDTQYF
TGTGCCAGCAGTTTATCATGGCTAGCGGGAGGAACAGATACGCAGTATTTT
>TRBV19|-|-|TRBJ1-4
CASSIAQATNEKLFF
TGTGCCAGTAGTATAGCCCAGGCAACTAATGAAAAACTGTTTTTT
>TRBV19|-|few|TRBJ1-1
CASSIPQGSNTEAFF
TGTGCCAGTAGTATCCCTCAGGGGAGTAACACTGAAGCTTTCTTT
>TRBV5-6|TRBD1|-|TRBJ1-5
CASSHGQGNQPQHF
TGTGCCAGCAGCCACGGACAGGGTAATCAGCCCCAGCATTTT
>TRBV27|-|-|TRBJ2-7
CASSLSGRRYEQYF
TGTGCCAGCAGTTTAAGTGGGCGCAGATACGAGCAGTACTTC
>TRBV7-9|TRBD1|-|TRBJ1-4
CASSGWDREGEKLFF
TGTGCCAGCAGCGGGTGGGACAGGGAAGGCGAAAAACTGTTTTTT
>TRBV4-1|-|-|TRBJ2-4
CASSQGRGRGLGNIQYF
TGCGCCAGCAGCCAAGGTCGGGGGAGAGGTCTGGGAAACATTCAGTACTTC
>TRBV29-1|-|-|TRBJ2-1
CSVEGGQTAYNEQFF
TGCAGCGTTGAAGGTGGACAGACAGCCTACAATGAGCAGTTCTTC
>TRBV5-1|-|-|TRBJ1-2
CASSLGADYGYTF
TGCGCCAGCAGCTTAGGGGCGGACTATGGCTACACCTTC
>TRBV28|TRBD2|-|TRBJ2-4
CASSLRTRNYQYF
TGTGCCAGCAGTTTACGGACTAGAAATTATCAGTACTTC
>TRBV6-4|-|-|TRBJ2-3
CASSDTAQGFRDTQYF
TGTGCCAGCAGTGACACCGCCCAGGGTTTCCGGGATACGCAGTATTTT
>TRBV29-1|-|-|TRBJ2-1
CSSRQDPKGNEQFF
TGCAGCTCCCGACAGGACCCGAAGGGCAATGAGCAGTTCTTC
>TRBV10-3|-|-|TRBJ1-3
CAISMYLPSMNTIYF
TGTGCCATCAGTATGTACCTGCCGAGCATGAACACCATATATTTT
>TRBV6-5|-|-|TRBJ2-2
CASSYVGGNTGELFF
TGTGCCAGCAGTTACGTCGGGGGGAACACCGGGGAGCTGTTTTTT
>TRBV18|-|-|TRBJ2-2
CASSLSTGELFF
TGTGCCAGCTCACTATCGACAGGGGAGCTGTTTTTT
>TRBV29-1|TRBD1|-|TRBJ1-3
CSVASQDRDYTIYF
TGCAGCGTGGCGTCTCAGGACAGGGATTACACCATATATTTT
>TRBV13|-|-|TRBJ1-1
CASSQGLDTEAFF
TGTGCCAGCAGTCAGGGGCTAGACACTGAAGCTTTCTTT
>TRBV28|TRBD2|-|TRBJ2-1
CASSLLAGGSNEQFF
TGTGCCAGCAGTTTACTAGCGGGAGGGTCAAATGAGCAGTTCTTC
>TRBV7-9|TRBD2|-|TRBJ2-5
CATYFSGSLVETQYF
TGTGCCACCTATTTCAGCGGGAGCCTGGTGGAGACCCAGTACTTC
>TRBV27|TRBD1|-|TRBJ2-7
CASSFTGVRSYEQYF
TGTGCCAGCAGTTTCACAGGGGTTCGGTCCTACGAGCAGTACTTC
>TRBV27|-|-|TRBJ2-7
CASSSVDSYEQYF
TGTGCCAGCAGTTCCGTTGACAGCTACGAGCAGTACTTC
>TRBV7-2|-|-|TRBJ1-1
CASSFAETGMNTEAFF
TGTGCCAGCAGCTTCGCCGAGACAGGCATGAACACTGAAGCTTTCTTT